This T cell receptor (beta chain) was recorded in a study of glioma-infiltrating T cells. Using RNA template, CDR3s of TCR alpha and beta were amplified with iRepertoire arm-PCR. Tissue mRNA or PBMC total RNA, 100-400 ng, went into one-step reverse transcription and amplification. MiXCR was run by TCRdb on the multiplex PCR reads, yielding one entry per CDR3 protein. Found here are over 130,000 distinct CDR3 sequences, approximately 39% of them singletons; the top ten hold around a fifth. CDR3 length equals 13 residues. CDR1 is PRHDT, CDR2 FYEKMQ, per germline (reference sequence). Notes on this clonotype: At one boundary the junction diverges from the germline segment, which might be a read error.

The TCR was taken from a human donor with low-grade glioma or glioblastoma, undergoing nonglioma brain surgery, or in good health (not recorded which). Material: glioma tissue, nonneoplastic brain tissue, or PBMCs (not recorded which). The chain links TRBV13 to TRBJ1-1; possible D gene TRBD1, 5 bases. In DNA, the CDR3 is TGTGCCAGCAGCGGAGCAGGACACACTAAAGCTTTCTTT. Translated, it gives CASSGAGHTKAFF.